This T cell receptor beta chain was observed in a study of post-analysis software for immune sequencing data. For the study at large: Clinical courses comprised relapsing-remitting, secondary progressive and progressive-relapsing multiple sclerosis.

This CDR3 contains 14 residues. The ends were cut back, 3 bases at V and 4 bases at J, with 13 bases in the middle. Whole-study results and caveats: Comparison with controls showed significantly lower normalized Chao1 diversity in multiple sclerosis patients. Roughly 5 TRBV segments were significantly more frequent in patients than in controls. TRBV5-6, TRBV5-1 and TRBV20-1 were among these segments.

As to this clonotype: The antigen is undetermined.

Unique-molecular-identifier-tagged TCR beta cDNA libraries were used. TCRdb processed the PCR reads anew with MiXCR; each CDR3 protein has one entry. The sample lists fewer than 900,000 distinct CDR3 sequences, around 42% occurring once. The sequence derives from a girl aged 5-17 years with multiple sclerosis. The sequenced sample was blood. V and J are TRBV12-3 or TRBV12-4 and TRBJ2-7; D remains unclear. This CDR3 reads CASSLDTDDYEQYF. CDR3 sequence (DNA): TGTGCCAGCAGTTTGGATACAGACGATTACGAGCAGTACTTC.